The clone carrying this T cell receptor (beta chain) was observed a handful of times. No antigen is known for it. Included in the TCR beta cDNA libraries were unique molecular identifiers. T cells numbering roughly 0.95 to 10 million yielded 500,000 or so cDNA molecules. One entry per CDR3 protein, called by TCRdb with MiXCR from the PCR reads. Of roughly 800,000 distinct CDR3 sequences detected, roughly 58% appear once; the ten largest clones hold 4.6%. Per the germline V gene, CDR1 is MNHEY and CDR2 is SVGAGI. The CDR3 length is 18 residues. V shed 0 bases, J shed 7 bases, and the junction held 12 bases outside the gene matches. The source of the sample is a study of post-analysis software for immune sequencing data. Study background: Recorded disease courses covered relapsing-remitting, secondary progressive and progressive-relapsing multiple sclerosis. Some patients had no subtype annotation. General study points: Patients carried roughly 5 TRBV segments more frequently than controls did, and TRBV5-6, TRBV5-1 and TRBV20-1 were among them.

The V gene is TRBV6-5, the J gene TRBJ2-1; 10 positions match TRBD2. This TCR came from a girl between 10 and 17 years old with multiple sclerosis. The sequencing sample was made of blood. CDR3 sequence reads: CASSYSPEREGQGNEQFF. The CDR3 nucleotides read TGTGCCAGCAGTTACTCCCCGGAGCGGGAGGGCCAGGGGAATGAGCAGTTCTTC.